The sequence of this TCR beta chain was determined in a study of PD-L1 blockade in urothelial cancer. As for the study in general: Blood was tested 3 weeks (second dose) and 6 weeks into treatment.

TCRdb's table, derived via immunoSEQ multiplex PCR, lists solely in-frame clones and lacks some. Here the sample spans about 80,000 clones, approximately 86% being singletons. This CDR3 spans 13 amino acids. With V trimmed by 10 bases and J by 2 bases, 6 bases remained unmatched. Germline V gene lookup returns CDR1 MNHNY and CDR2 SVGAGI (reference sequence). This clonotype originated in a woman in her sixties or seventies with urothelial cancer. The chain links TRBV6-6 to TRBJ2-3; 7 bases map to TRBD2. This specimen was PBMCs, taken around atezolizumab (anti-PD-L1) treatment. In nucleotides, the CDR3 is TGTGCCACCACCCGGGACTACACAGATACGCAGTATTTT. Amino acids: CATTRDYTDTQYF.